These 13 T cell receptor beta chains were all obtained from the same sample, sequenced in a study of cytomegalovirus exposure and HLA in healthy donors. The data were produced by immunoSEQ multiplex PCR, yet TCRdb's version contains in-frame clones alone and is incomplete. In the table there are more than 85,000 clones, about 93% of which are singletons. Specimen: PBMCs. These receptors were taken from a woman aged 30 to 39 in good health and CMV-seropositive.

The rearrangement joins TRBV7-9 to TRBJ1-4; D not certain. Trimming stripped 3 bases from V and 10 bases from J, with 12 bases between. Germline V lookup: CDR1 SEHNR, CDR2 FQNEAQ (reference sequence). The CDR3 sequence is 13 residues long. The CDR3: CASSFSREGKLFF. CDR3 bases: TGTGCCAGCAGCTTTAGCCGGGAAGGAAAACTGTTTTTT.

The chain has TRBV6-6 and TRBJ1-2; tentatively, D is TRBD1 (5 bases). The germline V gene encodes CDR1 MNHNY and CDR2 SVGAGI (reference sequence). This CDR3 spans 14 amino acids. V was clipped by 5 bases and J by 2 bases, with 12 bases between them. CDR3 residues: CASSQAQGNYGYTF. As DNA, the CDR3 is TGTGCCAGCAGTCAAGCGCAGGGAAACTATGGCTACACCTTC.

The chain joins TRBV6-6 to TRBJ2-1; possibly TRBD1 for D (5 bases). With 2 bases removed from V and 8 bases from J, the gap between germline ends came to 7 bases. This CDR3 is 12 amino acids long. Germline loops: CDR1 MNHNY, CDR2 SVGAGI (reference sequence). This CDR3 reads CASSYRGYEQFF. The DNA for the CDR3 is TGTGCCAGCAGTTACAGGGGTTATGAGCAGTTCTTC.

This clone was seen just once. This chain joins TRBV11-2 and TRBJ2-7; 7 nucleotides line up with TRBD1. This CDR3 has 15 residues. V lost 0 bases and J lost 3; bases outside the gene matches: 5. Germline CDR1 SGHAT, CDR2 FQNNGV. The CDR3 protein is CASSLDPTGDYEQYF. CDR3 coding DNA: TGTGCCAGCAGCTTAGATCCCACAGGGGACTACGAGCAGTACTTC. The whole variable domain, filled in from reference TRBV11-2 and TRBJ2-7, reads EAGVAQSPRYKIIEKRQSVAFWCNPISGHATLYWYQQILGQGPKLLIQFQNNGVVDDSQLPKDRFSAERLKGVDSTLKIQPAKLEDSAVYLCASSLDPTGDYEQYFGPGTRLTVT.

The chain uses TRBV5-6 and TRBJ2-1; 10 bases are a match to TRBD1. V trimming: 5 bases; J trimming: 3 bases; junction bases outside the gene matches: 8. There are 16 residues in the CDR3. The germline V gene encodes CDR1 SGHDT and CDR2 YYEEEE. This CDR3 is CASRIFGTGDYNEQFF. The CDR3, as DNA: TGTGCCAGCAGGATATTCGGGACAGGGGACTACAATGAGCAGTTCTTC.

V is TRBV7-9 and J is TRBJ2-7; TRBD1 agrees at 8 bases. The CDR3 runs 14 residues. The ends lost 4 bases at V and 5 bases at J; junction bases unmatched: 7. Looked up from germline, CDR1 is SEHNR and CDR2 is FQNEAQ (reference sequence). For the CDR3, the DNA is TGTGCCAGCAGCTCGCCAGGGGGCCTAAACGAGCAGTACTTC. It specifies CASSSPGGLNEQYF.

The rearrangement joins TRBV7-3 to TRBJ2-1, with D perhaps matching TRBD2 (6 bases). The CDR3 extends over 13 amino acids. Germline V CDR1 and CDR2: SGHTA, FQGTGA. Trimming stripped 4 bases from V and 10 bases from J, with 14 bases between. DNA for the CDR3: TGTGCCAGCAGCTCCGGCTATAGCGGAGAGCAGTTCTTC. This encodes CASSSGYSGEQFF.

The V and J genes are TRBV27 and TRBJ2-2; tentatively, D is TRBD2 (5 bases). The CDR3 totals 17 residues. Looked up from germline, CDR1 is MNHEY and CDR2 is SMNVEV (reference sequence). V lost 1 base, J lost 1 base, and 13 bases lay in between. CDR3 sequence reads: CASSLFYGGRNTGELFF. In DNA, the CDR3 is TGTGCCAGCAGTTTATTCTACGGCGGGCGGAACACCGGGGAGCTGTTTTTT.

The chain has TRBV21-1 and TRBJ1-5; TRBD1 was called by the table and not checked on the DNA. TRBV21-1 is a known pseudogene. The CDR3 has 20 amino acids. The CDR3 spells CASSQQSHPWTGLGNQPQHF. The DNA for the CDR3 is TGTGCCAGCAGCCAACAATCCCACCCGTGGACAGGGCTTGGCAATCAGCCCCAGCATTTT.

The chain joins TRBV9 to TRBJ2-7; maybe TRBD2 (6 bases). The CDR3 length is 12 residues. Trimming removed 3 bases from V and 6 bases from J, with 10 bases in between. Germline lookup yields CDR1 SGDLS and CDR2 YYNGEE. The CDR3 region is CASSGQEGEQYF. The CDR3 DNA follows: TGTGCCAGCAGCGGGCAGGAGGGCGAGCAGTACTTC.

J is TRBJ2-4 and V is TRBV2; 8 positions agree with TRBD1. V was pared by 6 bases and J by 9 bases, with 7 bases of the junction left unmatched. In germline, CDR1 is SNHLY, CDR2 FYNNEI. The CDR3 spans 13 residues. CDR3 in amino acids: CASSTTGDGIQYF. CDR3 DNA: TGTGCCAGCAGCACGACAGGGGATGGCATTCAGTACTTC.

The rearrangement links TRBV2 to TRBJ1-2; weak D call: TRBD1 (6 bases). This CDR3 region has 11 residues. The germline V and J ends were trimmed by 6 bases and 7 bases, with 9 bases remaining between them. From germline, CDR1 is SNHLY and CDR2 FYNNEI. In nucleotides, the CDR3 is TGTGCCAGCAGAAACAGGGTTGGCTACACCTTC. Translated: CASRNRVGYTF.

This clone was found a few times. At one end, the junction sequence differs from germline, possibly due to a read error. V gene TRBV28 combines with J gene TRBJ2-7, with a weak D call TRBD2 (7 bases). Germline lookup yields CDR1 MDHEN and CDR2 SYDVKM. This CDR3 comprises 17 residues. The CDR3 reads CASGLPEQGRGEYEQYF. The CDR3 bases are TGTGCCAGCGGTTTGCCCGAACAGGGACGGGGGGAGTACGAGCAGTACTTC.